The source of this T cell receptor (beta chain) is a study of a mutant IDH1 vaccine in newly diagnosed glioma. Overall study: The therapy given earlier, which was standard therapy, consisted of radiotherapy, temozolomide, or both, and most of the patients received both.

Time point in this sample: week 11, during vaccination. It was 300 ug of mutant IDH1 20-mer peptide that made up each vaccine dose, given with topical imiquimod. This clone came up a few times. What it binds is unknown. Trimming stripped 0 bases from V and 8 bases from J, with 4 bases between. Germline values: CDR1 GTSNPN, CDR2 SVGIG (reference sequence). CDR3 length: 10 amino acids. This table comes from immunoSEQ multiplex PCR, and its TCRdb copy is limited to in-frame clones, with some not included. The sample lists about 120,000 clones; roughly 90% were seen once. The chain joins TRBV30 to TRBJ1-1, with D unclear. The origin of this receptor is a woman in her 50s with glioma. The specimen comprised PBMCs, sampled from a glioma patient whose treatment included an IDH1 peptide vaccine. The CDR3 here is CAWSVQEAFF. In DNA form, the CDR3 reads TGTGCCTGGAGTGTCCAGGAAGCTTTCTTT.